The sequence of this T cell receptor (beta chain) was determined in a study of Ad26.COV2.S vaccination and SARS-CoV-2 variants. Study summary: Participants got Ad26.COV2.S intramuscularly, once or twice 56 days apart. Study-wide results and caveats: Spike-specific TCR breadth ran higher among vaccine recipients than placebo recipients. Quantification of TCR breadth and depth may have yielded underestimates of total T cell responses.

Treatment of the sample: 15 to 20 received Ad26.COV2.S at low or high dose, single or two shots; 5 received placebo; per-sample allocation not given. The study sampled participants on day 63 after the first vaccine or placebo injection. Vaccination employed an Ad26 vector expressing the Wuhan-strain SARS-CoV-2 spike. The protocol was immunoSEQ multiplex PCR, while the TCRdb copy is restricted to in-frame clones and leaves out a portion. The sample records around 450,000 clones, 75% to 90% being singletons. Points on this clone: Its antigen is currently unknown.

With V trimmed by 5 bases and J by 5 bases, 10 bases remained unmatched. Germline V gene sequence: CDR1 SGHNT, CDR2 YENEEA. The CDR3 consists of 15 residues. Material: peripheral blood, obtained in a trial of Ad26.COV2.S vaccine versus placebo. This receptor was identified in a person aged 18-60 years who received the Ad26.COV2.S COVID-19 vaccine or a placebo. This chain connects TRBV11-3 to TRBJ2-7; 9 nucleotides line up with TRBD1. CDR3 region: CASSPDRDRAHEQYF. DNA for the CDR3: TGTGCCAGCAGCCCAGACCGGGACAGGGCGCACGAGCAGTACTTC.